A selection of T cell receptor beta chains follows, all from one sample in a study of siplizumab effects on memory and regulatory T cells. This table comes from immunoSEQ multiplex PCR, and its TCRdb copy is limited to in-frame clones, with some not included. The sample records about 120,000 clones, around 95% being singletons. Sequenced sample: non-Treg CD4+ T cells sorted from blood. All receptors derive from a human donor in good health. Both conserved end residues are part of each CDR3. D genes are given only for firm matches.

TRBJ2-3 | TRBV21-1 | NA | CASSKVRGTGYVWDTDTQYF
TRBJ2-2 | TRBV9 | TRBD1 | CASSVGTGGNSGELFF
TRBJ2-7 | TRBV9 | TRBD1 | CASSVVSGGYEQYF
TRBJ1-3 | TRBV2 | NA | CASREGRSSGNTIYF
TRBJ1-3 | TRBV6-6 | NA | CASSSNRGAGNTIYF
TRBJ1-1 | TRBV6-5 | NA | CASSYRVPKNTEAFF
TRBJ2-5 | TRBV12-5 | NA | CASGGREYQETQYF
TRBJ1-4 | TRBV5-1 | TRBD1 | CASSKDRVRATNEKLFF
TRBJ1-1 | TRBV7-9 | TRBD1 | CASSPTWDRKEEAFF
TRBJ2-5 | TRBV10-1 | NA | CASSPSMVGETQYF
TRBJ2-3 | TRBV28 | NA | CASSPSTPAESTDTQYF
TRBJ1-5 | TRBV28 | TRBD1 | CASSPTTGAAQPQHF
TRBJ2-1 | TRBV4-1 | TRBD2 | CASSQTRAGGPYNEQFF
TRBJ1-5 | TRBV18 | TRBD1 | CASSPNSLGGQPQHF
TRBJ1-2 | TRBV7-7 | NA | CASSADWGYGYTF
TRBJ2-5 | TRBV5-4 | NA | CASSSQETQYF
TRBJ1-2 | TRBV28 | TRBD1 | CASSFHNRGQGANGYTF
TRBJ1-4 | TRBV18 | NA | CASSPRREANEKLFF
TRBJ1-2 | TRBV6-6 | NA | CASSYTLYGYTF
TRBJ2-2 | TRBV5-6 | NA | CASRWWVNTGELFF
TRBJ1-2 | TRBV5-8 | TRBD1 | CASSRDRANYGYTF
TRBJ2-7 | TRBV28 | NA | CASSGRGAEQYF
TRBJ2-5 | TRBV7-2 | NA | CASSRSPSETQYF
TRBJ1-4 | TRBV6-5 | TRBD1 | CASRPATGRYEKLFF
TRBJ1-6 | TRBV5-1 | TRBD1 | CASSLGDREFNSPLHF
TRBJ1-6 | TRBV2 | TRBD1 | CASRGTVNSPLHF
TRBJ2-7 | TRBV7-2 | NA | CASSLAGVPTYEQYF
TRBJ1-5 | TRBV5-8 | NA | CASSYQGSSNQPQHF
TRBJ2-2 | TRBV19 | NA | CASKTLTPNTGELFF
TRBJ2-5 | TRBV28 | TRBD2 | CASSLDSSGGIETQYF
TRBJ1-2 | TRBV18 | TRBD1 | CASSPDRAYGYTF
TRBJ1-5 | TRBV4-3 | NA | CASSQDTAGSNQPQHF
TRBJ1-5 | TRBV5-1 | NA | CASSLGVGGGNQPQHF
TRBJ2-7 | TRBV19 | NA | CASSGQGKISSYEQYF
TRBJ1-4 | TRBV5-4 | NA | CASSLGGATNEKLFF
TRBJ1-4 | TRBV5-4 | TRBD1 | CASSGDRGKLFF
TRBJ2-7 | TRBV30 | NA | CAWGAGVHEQYF
TRBJ2-1 | TRBV7-8 | TRBD1 | CASSPRQGALNEQFF
TRBJ2-2 | TRBV6-4 | TRBD1 | CASRGQGASGELFF
TRBJ1-1 | TRBV6-5 | NA | CASSPHQTANTEAFF
TRBJ2-3 | TRBV11-3 | TRBD2 | CASSLGGSRRSGNTDTQYF
TRBJ2-7 | TRBV6-1 | TRBD2 | CASETSGGLYEQYF
TRBJ1-3 | TRBV7-9 | TRBD1 | CASSSGQGTGNTIYF
TRBJ2-2 | TRBV10-3 | TRBD1 | CATKGTALYTGELFF
TRBJ1-1 | TRBV10-3 | TRBD1 | CATQTGLGEAFF
TRBJ2-7 | TRBV5-5 | NA | CASSKYPLGRGYEQYF
TRBJ2-3 | TRBV4-1 | NA | CASSQDLVTDTQYF
TRBJ1-2 | TRBV5-4 | NA | CASSLGIVNYGYTF
TRBJ1-2 | TRBV28 | NA | CASSPTGLPYGYTF